Listed here are 29 T cell receptor beta chains from one sample, sequenced in a study of cytomegalovirus exposure and HLA in healthy donors. Sequenced by immunoSEQ multiplex PCR; TCRdb stores in-frame clones only, minus some. Of 150,000 to 200,000 clones listed, about 81% are singletons. Source material: PBMCs. The source is a woman under 40 in good health and CMV-seronegative.

J is TRBJ2-5 and V is TRBV29-1; D is possibly TRBD2 (7 bases). The V gene lost 7 bases and the J gene lost 4 bases, with 16 bases spanning the gap. The CDR3 is made up of 13 amino acids. Germline V CDR1 and CDR2: SQVTM, ANQGSEA. In DNA form, the CDR3 reads TGCAGCGCTGGGGGGGGGCGTAGAGAGACCCAGTACTTC. It yields the protein CSAGGGRRETQYF.

The rearrangement links TRBV28 to TRBJ1-1, with D perhaps TRBD1 (5 bases). The V end lost 6 bases, the J end lost 4 bases, and 18 bases lay between the germline ends. The CDR3 contains 15 residues. Germline CDR1 reads MDHEN; CDR2 reads SYDVKM. The CDR3 DNA sequence: TGTGCCAGCAGAAGAACGACAGCGACATTCACTGAAGCTTTCTTT. It codes for CASRRTTATFTEAFF.

This chain links TRBV5-1 with TRBJ1-2, with 11 bases identical to TRBD1. The germline CDR1 and CDR2 sequences are SGHRS and YFSETQ. The CDR3 has 18 amino acids. V was clipped by 2 bases and J by 0 bases; unmatched bases: 9. Here the CDR3 DNA reads TGCGCCAGCAGCTTAATTAGGACAGGGGGCACGTCTAACTATGGCTACACCTTC. Translated: CASSLIRTGGTSNYGYTF.

V is TRBV6-5 and J is TRBJ1-3; 7 nucleotides agree with TRBD1. Unmatched junction bases numbered 6, after V lost 5 bases and J lost 2 bases. In germline, CDR1 is MNHEY, CDR2 SVGAGI. CDR3 length: 15 residues. The chain's CDR3 is CASSRQGRAGNTIYF. The DNA of the CDR3 is TGTGCCAGCAGTAGACAGGGACGAGCTGGAAACACCATATATTTT.

The rearrangement links TRBV5-1 to TRBJ1-4; no clear D. The ends were cut back, 0 bases at V and 2 bases at J, with 5 bases in the middle. Germline-derived CDR1 and CDR2 are SGHRS and YFSETQ. The CDR3 is 14 amino acids. For the CDR3, the DNA is TGCGCCAGCAGCTTGGGTCGGACTAATGAAAAACTGTTTTTT. The encoded protein is CASSLGRTNEKLFF. Full variable domain (rest looked up from reference TRBV5-1 and TRBJ1-4): KAGVTQTPRYLIKTRGQQVTLSCSPISGHRSVSWYQQTPGQGLQFLFEYFSETQRNKGNFPGRFSGRQFSNSRSEMNVSTLELGDSALYLCASSLGRTNEKLFFGSGTQLSVL.

The V and J genes are TRBV30 and TRBJ1-1; D unresolved. Trimming stripped 7 bases from V and 8 bases from J, with 17 bases between. The CDR3 has 12 residues. Germline V CDR1 and CDR2: GTSNPN, SVGIG (reference sequence). In nucleotides, the CDR3 is TGTGCCTTTGAGGGAGGGTTCACCGAAGCTTTCTTT. Its translation: CAFEGGFTEAFF.

The rearrangement links TRBV19 to TRBJ2-7; TRBD1 might be the D (5 bases). The CDR3 consists of 14 residues. Trimming took off 6 bases at V and 3 bases at J, with 15 bases between the two ends. From germline, CDR1 is LNHDA and CDR2 SQIVND (reference sequence). The CDR3 DNA reads TGTGCCAGTAGCCCGACAGATCTCCACTACGAGCAGTACTTC. Residues: CASSPTDLHYEQYF. Based on the CDR3 plus reference TRBV19 and TRBJ2-7, the full variable domain is DGGITQSPKYLFRKEGQNVTLSCEQNLNHDAMYWYRQDPGQGLRLIYYSQIVNDFQKGDIAEGYSVSREKKESFPLTVTSAQKNPTAFYLCASSPTDLHYEQYFGPGTRLTVT.

This clone showed up just once. This chain uses TRBV4-1 with TRBJ2-5; tentative D call: TRBD1 (7 bases). The V end was cut by 7 bases, the J end by 4 bases, with 22 bases between. Germline V gene sequence: CDR1 MGHRA, CDR2 YSYEKL. The CDR3 loop spans 16 amino acids. This chain's CDR3 is CASTKGPGTAGETQYF. The CDR3 DNA reads TGCGCCAGCACCAAAGGCCCCGGGACAGCGGGAGAGACCCAGTACTTC.

The rearrangement links TRBV18 to TRBJ2-7, with 7 bases matching TRBD1. The CDR3 consists of 16 residues. Germline lookup yields CDR1 KGHSH and CDR2 LQKENI. Unmatched junction bases numbered 12, after V lost 4 bases and J lost 3 bases. Written as DNA, the CDR3 is TGTGCCAGCTCACGAGGGTTGGGACAGCGGAGCTACGAGCAGTACTTC. The encoded protein is CASSRGLGQRSYEQYF.

This clone has a handful of counts. The rearrangement links TRBV19 to TRBJ2-7; unclear D gene. This CDR3 is built from 11 residues. From germline, CDR1 is LNHDA and CDR2 SQIVND (reference sequence). V lost 6 bases to trimming and J lost 3 bases, with 6 bases between them. CDR3 sequence (DNA): TGTGCCAGTAGCACGGGCTACGAGCAGTACTTC. This encodes CASSTGYEQYF.

The chain joins TRBV28 to TRBJ1-5, with D unclear. V was cut by 5 bases and J by 0 bases, with 17 bases left in between. This CDR3 region has 17 residues. CDR1 and CDR2 (germline): MDHEN, SYDVKM. The CDR3 sequence is CASSTPLTRVSNQPQHF. CDR3 nucleotide sequence: TGTGCCAGCAGTACCCCTTTGACACGCGTTAGCAATCAGCCCCAGCATTTT.

This rearrangement joins TRBV30 to TRBJ1-5; unclear D gene. The CDR3 extends over 14 amino acids. With 5 bases removed from V and 2 bases from J, the gap between germline ends came to 13 bases. CDR1 GTSNPN and CDR2 SVGIG come from the germline V gene (reference sequence). The CDR3 here is CAWGVGGGNQPQHF. CDR3 DNA sequence: TGTGCCTGGGGGGTCGGCGGGGGCAATCAGCCCCAGCATTTT.

The chain employs TRBV7-6 and TRBJ2-2; 8 nucleotides line up with TRBD2. Trimming removed 5 bases from V and 0 bases from J; junction bases left unmatched: 2. Germline CDR1 and CDR2: SGHVS and FNYEAQ. This CDR3 is built from 15 residues. CDR3 sequence: CASSVTSANTGELFF. CDR3 sequence (DNA): TGTGCCAGCAGCGTGACTAGCGCGAACACCGGGGAGCTGTTTTTT.

The rearrangement joins TRBV5-4 to TRBJ2-7, with 10 bases fitting TRBD2. J gave up 5 bases and V 1 base, and 0 bases lay outside the gene matches. Per the germline V gene, CDR1 is SGHNT and CDR2 is YYREEE (reference sequence). The CDR3 length is 13 residues. The CDR3 is CASSLTSGNEQYF. The DNA for the CDR3 is TGTGCCAGCAGCTTGACTAGCGGGAACGAGCAGTACTTC.

The J gene is TRBJ2-1, the V gene TRBV4-1, with 8 bases matching TRBD2. With 0 bases clipped from V and 7 bases from J, the junction kept 5 bases outside the gene matches. The CDR3 totals 15 residues. In germline, CDR1 is MGHRA, CDR2 YSYEKL. As DNA, the CDR3 is TGCGCCAGCAGCCAAGATATCGCGGGGGGAAATGAGCAGTTCTTC. Protein sequence: CASSQDIAGGNEQFF.

The chain links TRBV9 to TRBJ2-1; D unresolved. This CDR3 spans 14 amino acids. Trimming took 4 bases from V and 7 from J, leaving 15 bases between them. Germline V lookup: CDR1 SGDLS, CDR2 YYNGEE. Here the CDR3 DNA reads TGTGCCAGCAGCCCTATGAGAGGTGTAAATGAGCAGTTCTTC. This translates into CASSPMRGVNEQFF.

This rearrangement joins TRBV5-1 to TRBJ2-4; D may be TRBD2 (5 bases). The germline CDR1 and CDR2 sequences are SGHRS and YFSETQ. Trimming removed 4 bases from V and 0 bases from J, with 8 bases in between. CDR3 length: 14 amino acids. DNA of the CDR3: TGCGCCAGCAGCATAGAGGGAGCCAAAAACATTCAGTACTTC. Protein product: CASSIEGAKNIQYF. The full variable domain, with the rest looked up from reference TRBV5-1 and TRBJ2-4, is KAGVTQTPRYLIKTRGQQVTLSCSPISGHRSVSWYQQTPGQGLQFLFEYFSETQRNKGNFPGRFSGRQFSNSRSEMNVSTLELGDSALYLCASSIEGAKNIQYFGAGTRLSVL.

This sequence joins TRBV27 and TRBJ1-5; D might be TRBD1 (6 bases). V lost 0 bases to trimming and J lost 9 bases, with 15 bases between them. Germline V gene sequence: CDR1 MNHEY, CDR2 SMNVEV (reference sequence). The CDR3 runs 15 residues. CDR3 DNA sequence: TGTGCCAGCAGTTTATCAACTGGGGGCGGACCGCCCCAGCATTTT. This codes for CASSLSTGGGPPQHF.

The chain couples TRBV7-7 to TRBJ2-5; TRBD2 matches 9 bases. The CDR3 contains 17 residues. Germline CDR1 reads SSHAT; CDR2 reads FNYEAQ (reference sequence). With V trimmed by 4 bases and J by 4 bases, 13 bases remained unmatched. CDR3 sequence (DNA): TGTGCCAGCAGCTCTATAGCGGGAGCGGCGGTTGGAGAGACCCAGTACTTC. Its protein product is CASSSIAGAAVGETQYF.

Note on this clone: This sample also contains other DNA sequences that code for the same CDR3. V is TRBV5-4 and J is TRBJ1-4; D perhaps matches TRBD1 (5 bases). Per the germline V gene, CDR1 is SGHNT and CDR2 is YYREEE (reference sequence). The CDR3 runs to 14 residues. Deletions cut 1 base from V and 2 bases from J, with 6 bases between. In nucleotides, the CDR3 is TGTGCCAGCAGCTTGCGGGGGACTAATGAAAAACTGTTTTTT. As protein: CASSLRGTNEKLFF.

In DNA, the CDR3 is TGTGCCAGCAGCCGAGGACAGGGCGAGACCCAGTACTTC. Its protein is CASSRGQGETQYF. The rearrangement uses TRBV7-3 and TRBJ2-5; 8 bases map to TRBD1. Per germline, CDR1 SGHTA and CDR2 FQGTGA. There are 13 residues in the CDR3. Unmatched junction bases numbered 4, after V lost 5 bases and J lost 5 bases.

The chain employs TRBV6-1 and TRBJ1-4; a possible D gene is TRBD1 (6 bases). CDR3 size: 17 residues. Trimming took off 4 bases at V and 2 bases at J, with 17 bases between the two ends. Germline V CDR1 and CDR2: MNHNS, SASEGT. CDR3 bases: TGTGCCAGCAGTGCCAAACTGGACAGTAGCACTAATGAAAAACTGTTTTTT. It is translated as CASSAKLDSSTNEKLFF.

A note on this clone: The same CDR3 can be traced to other DNA sequences in this sample. V gene TRBV6-5 combines with J gene TRBJ2-5; tentative D call: TRBD2 (6 bases). The CDR3 has 14 residues. Germline V CDR1 and CDR2: MNHEY, SVGAGI. V was clipped by 0 bases and J by 5 bases, with 10 bases between them. The CDR3 spells CASSYSVGRETQYF. The CDR3 DNA reads TGTGCCAGCAGTTACTCGGTGGGGAGGGAGACCCAGTACTTC.

This chain joins TRBV18 and TRBJ1-1; 9 bases agree with TRBD1. Per germline, CDR1 KGHSH and CDR2 LQKENI. V dropped 2 bases and J dropped 0; count of bases not matched to a gene: 4. This CDR3 region has 16 residues. In DNA form, the CDR3 reads TGTGCCAGCTCACCAGGGACAGGGCTCATGAACACTGAAGCTTTCTTT. It translates to CASSPGTGLMNTEAFF.

The rearrangement joins TRBV28 to TRBJ2-7, with 8 bases aligning to TRBD1. The junction had 10 bases not matched to a gene; V was cut back by 6 bases and J by 3 bases. This CDR3 is 15 amino acids long. Germline V gives CDR1 MDHEN, CDR2 SYDVKM. The CDR3 DNA sequence: TGTGCCAGCAGCTCGTTTGGACAGGGAAGCTACGAGCAGTACTTC. It encodes CASSSFGQGSYEQYF.

This clone occurred a few times. V gene TRBV30 combines with J gene TRBJ2-7; the match to TRBD1 covers 9 bases. The trim removed 0 bases at V and 6 bases at J, leaving 9 bases unmatched. The CDR3 runs 15 residues. Germline CDR1 is GTSNPN and CDR2 is SVGIG (reference sequence). This chain's CDR3 is CAWSVHGTGTVEQYF. As DNA, the CDR3 is TGTGCCTGGAGTGTACATGGGACAGGGACTGTCGAGCAGTACTTC.

V and J are TRBV12-5 and TRBJ2-5; the match to TRBD2 covers 12 bases. V dropped 7 bases and J dropped 10; count of bases not matched to a gene: 7. Germline CDR1 and CDR2: LGHNT and FRNRAP. The CDR3 covers 13 residues. The CDR3 is CASASTSGGIQYF. DNA of the CDR3: TGTGCTAGTGCGTCGACTAGCGGGGGTATCCAGTACTTC.

This rearrangement joins TRBV28 to TRBJ1-2; no firm D call. The germline CDR1 and CDR2 sequences are MDHEN and SYDVKM. Between the trimmed V and J ends, which lost 4 bases and 2 bases, there was a span of 8 bases. The CDR3 covers 13 residues. DNA for the CDR3: TGTGCCAGCAGTTCACGGGGAAACTATGGCTACACCTTC. Its translation: CASSSRGNYGYTF.

J is TRBJ2-1 and V is TRBV5-1, with unresolved D. Germline V gene data show CDR1 as SGHRS and CDR2 as YFSETQ. Trimming took off 0 bases at V and 4 bases at J, with 8 bases between the two ends. CDR3 length: 14 residues. The CDR3 region is CASSLVQQYNEQFF. CDR3 nucleotide sequence: TGCGCCAGCAGCTTGGTACAGCAATACAATGAGCAGTTCTTC.